This T cell receptor (beta chain) emerged from a study of quantifying T cell responses using KT2 cells (dated by TCRdb to the late 2010s). In the study overall: RNA was DNase-treated and reverse transcribed with TCR alpha and beta constant-region primers, mostly using SuperScript III. The efficiency of the T4 ligation step under optimum conditions was estimated to be above 8.5%. PCR2 was run as a SYBR Green qPCR and stopped at a predetermined fluorescence threshold to avoid over-amplification. Paper-wide results and their limitations: No side-by-side comparison between this pipeline and other TCR sequencing techniques was included in the study. KT2 sequences were detected down to the lowest spike-in tested, about one KT2 cell per 100,000 PBMC. Saturation was seen in the detection of KT2 sequences when very high numbers of KT2 cells were spiked in. A linear scaling of KT2 alpha and beta sequence counts with input KT2 cell number was observed over several orders of magnitude.

To test the sensitivity and accuracy of the pipeline, known numbers of KT2, a T cell clone whose TCR had already been sequenced, were spiked into unfractionated PBMC. A range of KT2-to-PBMC ratios was set up by mixing KT2 cells into a fixed number of PBMC. The CDR3, cysteine through phenylalanine, is 15 amino acids long. The sequence is cut down to CDR3 DNA, 45 bases in frame from base 1. From a lookup of the germline V gene, CDR1 and CDR2 are MNHNS and SASEGT. V and J are truncated by 0 bases and 5 bases respectively, leaving an intervening sequence of 14 bases. Library prep was done by UMI-ligation and nested PCR. A single-stranded oligonucleotide bearing the Illumina SP2 sequence and a UMI was ligated to the 3' end of the cDNA with T4 RNA ligase 1. PCR1 consisted of 4 cycles (98 degrees C 15 s, 69 degrees C 30 s, 72 degrees C 40 s), and for the beta primer an equimolar mix of RC1.1 and RC1.2 was used to cover TRBC1 and TRBC2. Starting at PCR2, TCR alpha and beta chains were handled separately, and sample indices and Illumina adaptors were added. Placed after an 8-base spacer, the UMI was made up of 12 random nucleotides arranged as two hexamers with a spacer between them. Sequencing was done on an Illumina MiSeq using v2 2x251 paired-end chemistry, usually with approximately 11 samples per run. To boost diversity, each sequencing library was supplemented with PhiX DNA at roughly 4.5-7%. In the original analysis: The raw reads were converted into FASTQ with bcl2fastq and then demultiplexed by dual indices with Demultiplexor. V and J genes were assigned by Decombinator through tag matching that permitted a single base-pair mismatch. Using UMIs, Collapsinator corrected both sequencing errors and the frequency errors that come from PCR heterogeneity. Decombinator identifiers were converted to nucleotide sequence by CDR3Translator, the sequences were translated to amino acids, and CDR3 was extracted using C- and N-terminal motifs. A cluster of KT2 sequences sharing one unique molecular identifier was counted as one distinct KT2 TCR. TCRdb reran the public reads through fastp at Q25 and MiXCR, keeping productive beta chains. A single entry per CDR3 protein holds the most common genes and DNA from its merged rows. TCRdb's processing, not the authors', yielded these V and J calls. This sample gives approximately 43,000 distinct CDR3 sequences in total; 17% of them show up just once. The ten largest clones add up to 40% to 55% of the sample.

Comments on this clonotype: Its antigen target is currently unknown. It has no much larger one-base neighbor in the sample; base qualities were not kept.

The sequenced sample consisted of PBMCs spiked with cells of the T cell clone KT2. This clonotype originated in a human donor. The chain couples TRBV6-1 to TRBJ2-7; TRBD1 is a possible D gene, resting on 6 matching bases. The CDR3 reads as follows: CASSEAEQGYNEQYF. The DNA reads TGTGCCAGCAGTGAAGCGGAGCAGGGGTATAACGAGCAGTACTTC.